Each of the 2 T cell receptor beta chains below was sequenced from the same sample in a study of PD-1 blockade in classical Hodgkin lymphoma. The patients all showed relapse after autologous stem cell transplantation, while their brentuximab vedotin exposure varied. Assay used: immunoSEQ multiplex PCR; TCRdb lists only in-frame clones, some missing. The data show roughly 42,000 clones, approximately 83% seen once. The starting material was peripheral blood mononuclear cells (PBMCs), obtained at baseline. All receptors come from a human donor with classical Hodgkin lymphoma.

The rearrangement uses TRBV7-2 and TRBJ1-1; D is perhaps TRBD1 (5 bases). Germline loops: CDR1 SGHTA, CDR2 FQGNSA. Trimming took 7 bases from V and 1 from J, leaving 13 bases between them. The CDR3 contains 14 residues. The CDR3 region has the DNA TGTGCCAGCATCAGGACAAGGGCGAACACTGAAGCTTTCTTT. Protein product: CASIRTRANTEAFF.

By share, this clone ranks as medium-sized. The J gene is TRBJ2-7, the V gene TRBV6-5; 10 bases are shared with TRBD2. V shed 6 bases, J shed 2 bases, and the junction held 7 bases outside the gene matches. This CDR3 contains 15 residues. Germline V lookup: CDR1 MNHEY, CDR2 SVGAGI. CDR3 loop: CASRLLAGIAYEQYF. DNA for the CDR3: TGTGCCAGCAGATTACTAGCGGGAATTGCCTACGAGCAGTACTTC.